This is a list of T cell receptor beta chains from one sample in a study of vaccination and CD4 T cells after COVID-19. MiXCR was run by TCRdb on the PCR reads, yielding one entry per CDR3 protein. The sample lists some 19,000 distinct CDR3 sequences; 51% were seen once. Antigen specificity for these receptors is unknown. Sequenced here: CD4+ T cells from blood, cultured in vitro, sampled about 7 months after SARS-CoV-2 vaccination. Receptors were obtained from a human donor who had recovered from COVID-19. Each CDR3 is given with its conserved first and last residue. The D gene is left open where the match is weak. Clone size is given for some rows only: seen once, a few or many times, or a class if the clone is expanded.

V gene: TRBV7-9
clone size: NA
J gene: TRBJ1-1
D gene: NA
CDR3 DNA: TGTGCCAGCAGCTTAGAGGAGAGAAACACTGAAGCTTTCTTT
CDR3 protein: CASSLEERNTEAFF

V gene: TRBV7-9
clone size: NA
J gene: TRBJ1-2
D gene: TRBD1
CDR3 DNA: TGTGCCAGCAGCTTAGAAGGGCCAATACAGGGGTATGGCTACACCTTC
CDR3 protein: CASSLEGPIQGYGYTF

V gene: TRBV24-1
clone size: few
J gene: TRBJ2-5
D gene: TRBD1
CDR3 DNA: TGTGCCACCAGTGATTTGGGGGGACAGAACAAAGAGACCCAGTACTTC
CDR3 protein: CATSDLGGQNKETQYF

V gene: TRBV10-3
clone size: NA
J gene: TRBJ2-6
D gene: NA
CDR3 DNA: TGTGCCATCAGCCTTCACAGGGAACTCAACTCTGGGGCCAACGTCCTGACTTTC
CDR3 protein: CAISLHRELNSGANVLTF

V gene: TRBV20-1
clone size: few
J gene: TRBJ2-1
D gene: TRBD2
CDR3 DNA: TGCAGTGCCCCGACCCCCACGACTAGCGGGGACAATGAGCAGTTCTTC
CDR3 protein: CSAPTPTTSGDNEQFF

V gene: TRBV27
clone size: NA
J gene: TRBJ2-5
D gene: TRBD1
CDR3 DNA: TGTGCCAGCAGTCCCAGCCGGGCAGGGGGCGTTGGGACCCAGTACTTC
CDR3 protein: CASSPSRAGGVGTQYF

V gene: TRBV29-1
clone size: few
J gene: TRBJ1-5
D gene: NA
CDR3 DNA: TGCAGCGCCCGGGACAACAATCAGCCCCAGCATTTT
CDR3 protein: CSARDNNQPQHF

V gene: TRBV7-3
clone size: few
J gene: TRBJ2-1
D gene: NA
CDR3 DNA: TGTGCCAGCAGCCCCGCCGCCTACAATGAGCAGTTCTTC
CDR3 protein: CASSPAAYNEQFF

V gene: TRBV7-2
clone size: few
J gene: TRBJ2-5
D gene: TRBD2
CDR3 DNA: TGTGCCAGCAGCCTCGCGGGGGGGCTTAAGACCCAGTACTTC
CDR3 protein: CASSLAGGLKTQYF

V gene: TRBV30
clone size: NA
J gene: TRBJ1-5
D gene: NA
CDR3 DNA: TGTGCCTGTGGGACCGTAGCGCCCCAGCATTTT
CDR3 protein: CACGTVAPQHF

V gene: TRBV2
clone size: NA
J gene: TRBJ2-1
D gene: TRBD2
CDR3 DNA: TGTGCCAGTCACCGGACTAGCGGCAACAATGAGCAGTTCTTC
CDR3 protein: CASHRTSGNNEQFF

V gene: TRBV19
clone size: few
J gene: TRBJ1-1
D gene: NA
CDR3 DNA: TGTGCCAGTAGTATAGTGCAGGGTGGTGAAGCTTTCTTT
CDR3 protein: CASSIVQGGEAFF

V gene: TRBV20-1
clone size: NA
J gene: TRBJ2-7
D gene: TRBD1
CDR3 DNA: TGCAGTGCCCTTATTCAGAACAGGGGAACGGGGGAGCAGTACTTC
CDR3 protein: CSALIQNRGTGEQYF

V gene: TRBV5-4
clone size: few
J gene: TRBJ1-6
D gene: TRBD1
CDR3 DNA: TGTGCCAGCGGGGACAGCAGAGCACCCCTCCACTTT
CDR3 protein: CASGDSRAPLHF

V gene: TRBV20-1
clone size: few
J gene: TRBJ2-1
D gene: NA
CDR3 DNA: TGCAGTGCTAGGCAGCCTAAGGGTGGCTACAATGAGCAGTTCTTC
CDR3 protein: CSARQPKGGYNEQFF

V gene: TRBV4-1
clone size: once
J gene: TRBJ1-6
D gene: TRBD1
CDR3 DNA: TGCGCCAGCAGCCTCATGACAGGGGGGAATAATTCACCCCTCCACTTT
CDR3 protein: CASSLMTGGNNSPLHF

V gene: TRBV12-3/TRBV12-4
clone size: NA
J gene: TRBJ1-2
D gene: NA
CDR3 DNA: TGTGCCAGCAGTTTTCAGGTCGCTAACTATGGCTACACCTTC
CDR3 protein: CASSFQVANYGYTF

V gene: TRBV19
clone size: few
J gene: TRBJ1-6
D gene: TRBD1
CDR3 DNA: TGTGCCAGTAGTCAGGACAGGGGCTTCTATAATTCACCCCTCCACTTT
CDR3 protein: CASSQDRGFYNSPLHF